A single sample is the source of the 8 T cell receptor beta chains below, sequenced in a study of blood T cell repertoires in COVID-19. TCRdb keeps only in-frame clones here, not all; method: immunoSEQ multiplex PCR. Of over 200,000 clones listed, more than 80% were seen once; the top ten hold around 2%. The specimen was PBMCs or T cells enriched from blood (not recorded which). The receptors stem from a man aged 55-75 years who had recovered from COVID-19.

CDR3 DNA sequence: TGTGCTAGTGGTATACGGACTAGCGGGGACACAGATACGCAGTATTTT. Protein: CASGIRTSGDTDTQYF. The chain has TRBV12-5 and TRBJ2-3; TRBD2 matches at 12 bases. In germline, CDR1 is LGHNT, CDR2 FRNRAP. This CDR3 region has 16 residues. The junction had 5 bases not matched to a gene; V was cut back by 5 bases and J by 2 bases.

This clone was recorded only once. CDR3: CASSRTALAGGTDTQYF. In nucleotides, the CDR3 is TGTGCCAGCAGTCGTACGGCTTTAGCGGGGGGCACAGATACGCAGTATTTT. The rearrangement links TRBV6-2 or TRBV6-3 to TRBJ2-3, with TRBD2 matching over 9 bases. There are 17 residues in the CDR3. The J segment lost 1 base and the V segment lost 5 bases, leaving 10 bases of the junction unmatched. CDR1 and CDR2 from the germline V gene are MNHEY and SVGEGT.

This clone was seen a single time. The V call is TRBV30, the J call TRBJ2-1, with D uncertain. The CDR3 extends over 11 amino acids. Germline V lookup: CDR1 GTSNPN, CDR2 SVGIG (reference sequence). V lost 4 bases, J lost 3 bases, and 4 bases lay in between. CDR3 residues: CAWTNYNEQFF. CDR3 DNA sequence: TGTGCCTGGACTAACTACAATGAGCAGTTCTTC.

The rearrangement links TRBV7-6 to TRBJ1-6, with a tentative D call TRBD1 (5 bases). The CDR3 has 15 amino acids. V was cut by 3 bases and J by 7 bases, with 13 bases left in between. CDR1 and CDR2 from the germline V gene are SGHVS and FNYEAQ. The CDR3 reads CASSFSQGTNSPLHF. CDR3 sequence (DNA): TGTGCCAGCAGCTTCTCGCAGGGTACGAATTCACCCCTCCACTTT. The whole variable domain, filled in from reference TRBV7-6 and TRBJ1-6, reads GAGVSQSPRYKVTKRGQDVALRCDPISGHVSLYWYRQALGQGPEFLTYFNYEAQQDKSGLPNDRFSAERPEGSISTLTIQRTEQRDSAMYRCASSFSQGTNSPLHFGNGTRLTVT.

The chain has TRBV3-1 (or the pseudogene TRBV3-2) and TRBJ2-3, with TRBD1 matching over 7 bases. Trimming cost V 0 bases and J 5 bases; bases outside gene matches: 5. The CDR3 has 15 residues. Germline lookup yields CDR1 LGHDT and CDR2 YNNKEL (reference sequence). CDR3 sequence: CASSQDYRGRDTQYF. For the CDR3, the DNA is TGTGCCAGCAGCCAAGATTACAGGGGAAGAGATACGCAGTATTTT.

The J gene is TRBJ2-1, the V gene TRBV9; maybe TRBD1 (6 bases). CDR3 length equals 16 residues. Germline values: CDR1 SGDLS, CDR2 YYNGEE. The V end lost 4 bases, the J end lost 1 base, and 15 bases lay between the germline ends. As DNA, the CDR3 is TGTGCCAGCAGCCCGAACCCCAGGGGATCCTACAATGAGCAGTTCTTC. It translates to CASSPNPRGSYNEQFF.

This clone was picked up a small number of times. V gene TRBV3-1 (or the pseudogene TRBV3-2) combines with J gene TRBJ1-2; weak D call: TRBD1 (6 bases). The V and J ends lost 3 bases and 4 bases respectively, with 18 bases between them. CDR1 and CDR2 (germline): LGHDT, YNNKEL (reference sequence). CDR3 size: 16 residues. CDR3: CASSHYLGQSRYGYTF. The CDR3 region has the DNA TGTGCCAGCAGCCATTACCTCGGACAGTCACGCTATGGCTACACCTTC.

Only one count was recorded for this clone. The V call is TRBV4-3, the J call TRBJ2-2; no clear D gene. The CDR3 contains 15 residues. Per the germline V gene, CDR1 is LGHNA and CDR2 is YSLEER. The V and J ends lost 3 bases and 0 bases respectively, with 8 bases between them. The CDR3 loop reads CASSQGIPNTGELFF. The CDR3 nucleotides are TGCGCCAGCAGCCAGGGCATTCCGAACACCGGGGAGCTGTTTTTT.